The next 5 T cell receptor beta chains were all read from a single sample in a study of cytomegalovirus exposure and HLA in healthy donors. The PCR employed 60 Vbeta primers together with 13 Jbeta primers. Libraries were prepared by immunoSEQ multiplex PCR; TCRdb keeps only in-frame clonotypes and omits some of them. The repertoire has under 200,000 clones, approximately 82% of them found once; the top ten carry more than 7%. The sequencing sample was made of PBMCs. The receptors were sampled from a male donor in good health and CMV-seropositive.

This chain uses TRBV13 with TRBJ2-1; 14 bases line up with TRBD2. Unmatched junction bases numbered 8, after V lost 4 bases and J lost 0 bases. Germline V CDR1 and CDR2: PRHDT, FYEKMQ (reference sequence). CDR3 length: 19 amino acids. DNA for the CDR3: TGTGCCAGCAGCTCAGGGACTAGCGGGGGATTTAGCTCCTACAATGAGCAGTTCTTC. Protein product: CASSSGTSGGFSSYNEQFF.

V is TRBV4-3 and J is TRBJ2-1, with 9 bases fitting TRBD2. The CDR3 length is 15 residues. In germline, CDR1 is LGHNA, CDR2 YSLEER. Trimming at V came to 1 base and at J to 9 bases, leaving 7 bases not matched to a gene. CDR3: CASSQASGMSGEQFF. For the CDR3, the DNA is TGCGCCAGCAGCCAAGCTAGCGGGATGAGTGGTGAGCAGTTCTTC.

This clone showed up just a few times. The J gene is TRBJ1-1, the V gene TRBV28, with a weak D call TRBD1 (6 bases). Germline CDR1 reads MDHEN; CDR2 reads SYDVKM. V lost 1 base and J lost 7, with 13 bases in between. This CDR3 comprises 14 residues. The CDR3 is CASSLLGGMGEAFF. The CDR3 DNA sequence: TGTGCCAGCAGTTTATTAGGGGGAATGGGTGAAGCTTTCTTT.

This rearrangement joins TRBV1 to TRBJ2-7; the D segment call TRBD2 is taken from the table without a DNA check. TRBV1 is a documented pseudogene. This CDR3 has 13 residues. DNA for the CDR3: TGCACCAGCAAAAGAGCGGGGGCCCCTCAGCAGTACTTC. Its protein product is CTSKRAGAPQQYF.

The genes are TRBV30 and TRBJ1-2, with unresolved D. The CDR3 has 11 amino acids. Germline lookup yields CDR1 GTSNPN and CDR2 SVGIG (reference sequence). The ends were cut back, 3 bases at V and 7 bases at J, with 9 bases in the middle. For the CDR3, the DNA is TGTGCCTGGAGCCTGGCTGGTGGCTACACCTTC. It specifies CAWSLAGGYTF.